The 29 T cell receptor beta chains below come from one sample, sequenced in a study of blood T cells in healthy people across ages (dated by TCRdb to the mid-2010s). The library relied on 5' RACE. The run used an Illumina HiSeq 2500. A second PCR of about 6 to 11 cycles was performed with a sample-barcoded 5' primer and a J-beta primer mix. The public reads were quality trimmed at Q25 with fastp and then assembled into clones with MiXCR by TCRdb, keeping productive beta chains. Identical CDR3 proteins give one entry, which carries the most common genes and DNA. The sample records about 680,000 distinct CDR3 sequences, 49% of which are singletons. Together, the top ten hold around 32% of the sample. The sample comprised blood. The origin of the receptors is a woman aged 55-75 years in good health.

The chain's CDR3 is CASSLGQGTTEAFF. The CDR3, as DNA: TGTGCCAGCAGTCTAGGACAGGGCACGACTGAAGCTTTCTTT. This rearrangement joins TRBV2 to TRBJ1-1, with 8 bases lining up with TRBD1. V gave up 5 bases and J gave up 5 bases; unmatched junction bases: 7. This CDR3 has 14 amino acids. Germline values: CDR1 SNHLY, CDR2 FYNNEI.

The chain is built from TRBV24-1 and TRBJ2-7, with D uncertain. Judging by the DNA end, TRBJ2-5 fits better; the J call may be wrong. Looked up from germline, CDR1 is KGHDR and CDR2 is SFDVKD. This CDR3 is built from 14 residues. Here the CDR3 DNA reads TGTGCCACCAGTGATCAGTTTATCCAAGAGACCCAGTACTTC. Amino acid sequence: CATSDQFIQETQYF.

The rearrangement uses TRBV6-1 and TRBJ1-2; possibly TRBD1 for D (5 bases). CDR3 length equals 12 residues. V lost 7 bases, J lost 4 bases, and 10 bases lay in between. Germline V lookup: CDR1 MNHNS, CDR2 SASEGT. CDR3 sequence: CASTLGGYGYTF. The CDR3 bases are TGTGCCAGCACGTTGGGGGGCTATGGCTACACCTTC.

This clonotype has only one observation. The chain has TRBV5-1 and TRBJ2-7; 8 bases agree with TRBD2. CDR3 length: 16 residues. The V segment lost 6 bases and the J segment 5 bases; nucleotides outside the gene matches: 16. CDR1 SGHRS and CDR2 YFSETQ come from the germline V gene. The DNA of the CDR3 is TGCGCCAGCACTTTGGGGACTAGATACCCGTGGGACGAGCAGTACTTC. Its translation is CASTLGTRYPWDEQYF.

The count of this clonotype is one. V usage is TRBV7-2 and J usage is TRBJ2-4; 8 bases map to TRBD1. V lost 4 bases and J lost 10; bases outside the gene matches: 9. Germline V gene lookup returns CDR1 SGHTA and CDR2 FQGNSA. This CDR3 is built from 14 residues. The CDR3: CASSSQGATEIQYF. The DNA of the CDR3 is TGTGCCAGCAGCTCCCAGGGGGCTACGGAAATTCAGTACTTC.

V usage is TRBV12-3 or TRBV12-4 and J usage is TRBJ2-7; the D is unclear. Trimming took off 1 base at V and 8 bases at J, with 6 bases between the two ends. The CDR3 covers 11 residues. The CDR3 DNA sequence: TGTGCCAGCAGTTTAGGGACGAAGCAGTACTTC. Translated: CASSLGTKQYF.

This sequence joins TRBV11-2 and TRBJ1-4; no definite D call. Trimming removed 3 bases at V and 6 bases at J, with 11 bases between. Germline CDR1 reads SGHAT; CDR2 reads FQNNGV. The CDR3 runs to 14 residues. CDR3 amino acids: CASSFGRAYEKLFF. The DNA of the CDR3 is TGTGCCAGCAGCTTCGGACGGGCCTATGAAAAACTGTTTTTT.

There are a few counts of this clonotype. V is TRBV29-1 and J is TRBJ2-5, with TRBD1 as a possible D gene (5 bases). From germline, CDR1 is SQVTM and CDR2 ANQGSEA. V was trimmed by 7 bases and J by 2 bases, leaving 11 bases between them. This CDR3 is built from 12 residues. The chain's CDR3 is CSATELQETQYF. In DNA, the CDR3 is TGCAGCGCGACAGAGCTTCAAGAGACCCAGTACTTC.

This clonotype was counted once. The chain uses TRBV2 and TRBJ2-2; tentatively, D is TRBD1 (5 bases). The CDR3 has 16 amino acids. V was cut by 7 bases and J by 0 bases, with 15 bases left in between. The germline gives CDR1 SNHLY, CDR2 FYNNEI. The CDR3 loop is CASKYSDSTNTGELFF. In DNA form, the CDR3 reads TGTGCCAGCAAATATTCCGACAGTACGAACACCGGGGAGCTGTTTTTT. Full variable domain (missing parts from reference TRBV2 and TRBJ2-2): EPEVTQTPSHQVTQMGQEVILRCVPISNHLYFYWYRQILGQKVEFLVSFYNNEISEKSEIFDDQFSVERPDGSNFTLKIRSTKLEDSAMYFCASKYSDSTNTGELFFGEGSRLTVL.

The chain has TRBV29-1 and TRBJ2-7, with D possibly TRBD2 on 5 matching bases. The V and J ends lost 4 bases and 3 bases respectively, with 22 bases between them. Germline lookup yields CDR1 SQVTM and CDR2 ANQGSEA. There are 16 residues in the CDR3. This chain's CDR3 is CSVGIPLGGVFYEQYF. The CDR3 coding sequence is TGCAGCGTTGGAATCCCACTAGGAGGTGTTTTCTACGAGCAGTACTTC.

On this clonotype: Being one base from a much bigger clone, this may be a read error. The rearrangement links TRBV29-1 to TRBJ2-3; 7 bases fit TRBD2. This CDR3 contains 13 residues. Germline trimming cut 7 bases from V and 8 bases from J; bases unmatched to any gene: 12. The germline V gene has CDR1 SQVTM and CDR2 ANQGSEA. The CDR3 DNA follows: TGCAGCGCCAAGACTAGCTCCTCAGGTACGCAGTATTTT. Protein product: CSAKTSSSGTQYF.

The CDR3, as DNA: TGTGCCAGCAGCGATCTGGGAAACACCATATATTTT. It specifies CASSDLGNTIYF. V usage is TRBV3-1 and J usage is TRBJ1-3, with D unclear. CDR1 and CDR2 (germline): LGHDT, YNNKEL (reference sequence). V lost 5 bases to trimming and J lost 4 bases, with 6 bases between them. The CDR3 consists of 12 residues.

This clonotype showed up just once. This rearrangement joins TRBV20-1 to TRBJ1-2, with no clear D. The CDR3 loop spans 14 amino acids. Germline assignment: CDR1 DFQATT and CDR2 SNEGSKA (reference sequence). Deletions cut 5 bases from V and 4 bases from J, with 17 bases between. Written as DNA, the CDR3 is TGCAGTGCTCGGCGGGAGGCATCGGGCTATGGCTACACCTTC. It specifies CSARREASGYGYTF.

The V gene is TRBV7-6, the J gene TRBJ2-1, with D perhaps TRBD2 (6 bases). Per germline, CDR1 SGHVS and CDR2 FNYEAQ. V lost 3 bases, J lost 2 bases, and 14 bases lay in between. The CDR3 loop spans 16 amino acids. The chain's CDR3 is CASSFVGGNAYNEQFF. In DNA form, the CDR3 reads TGTGCCAGCAGCTTCGTTGGGGGGAATGCCTACAATGAGCAGTTCTTC.

In this sample, this clonotype turned up a few times. A much bigger clone sits one base away, suggesting this may be a read error. The rearrangement uses TRBV28 and TRBJ1-6; D is uncertain. CDR1 is MDHEN, CDR2 SYDVKM, per germline. This CDR3 is built from 12 residues. This chain's CDR3 is CASSLDRSPPHF. Here the CDR3 DNA reads TGTGCCAGCAGTTTAGATCGTTCACCCCCCCACTTT.

V usage is TRBV4-2 and J usage is TRBJ2-5; D call uncertain. This CDR3 has 14 amino acids. Trimming removed 1 base at V and 5 bases at J, with 11 bases between. The germline V gene has CDR1 LGHNA and CDR2 YNFKEQ. CDR3 sequence reads: CASSQGTAGETQYF. CDR3 coding DNA: TGTGCCAGCAGCCAAGGGACGGCCGGGGAGACCCAGTACTTC.

This clonotype occurred a few times. This chain links TRBV4-1 with TRBJ2-1; D is unresolved. CDR1 and CDR2 from the germline V gene are MGHRA and YSYEKL. Trimming took 0 bases from V and 12 from J, leaving 6 bases between them. This CDR3 is 11 amino acids long. The CDR3 nucleotides read TGCGCCAGCAGCCAAGAATGGTTGCAGTTCTTC. It codes for CASSQEWLQFF.

V gene TRBV9 combines with J gene TRBJ2-7; D remains ambiguous. CDR3 length: 14 residues. Germline V gene data show CDR1 as SGDLS and CDR2 as YYNGEE. The V end lost 1 base, the J end lost 7 bases, and 15 bases lay between the germline ends. The CDR3 region has the DNA TGTGCCAGCAGCGTATTAATAACTAACAATGAGCAGTACTTC. Protein: CASSVLITNNEQYF.

V is TRBV5-1 and J is TRBJ2-1; TRBD1 is a possible D gene (7 bases). The CDR3 is 14 amino acids. The V end lost 4 bases, the J end lost 2 bases, and 10 bases lay between the germline ends. Germline loops: CDR1 SGHRS, CDR2 YFSETQ. This CDR3 reads CASSAGQTYNEQFF. As DNA, the CDR3 is TGCGCCAGCAGCGCGGGACAGACCTACAATGAGCAGTTCTTC.

V gene TRBV24-1 combines with J gene TRBJ1-1; D is ambiguous. The V end lost 2 bases, the J end lost 6 bases, and 6 bases lay between the germline ends. Germline V gives CDR1 KGHDR, CDR2 SFDVKD. The CDR3 is made up of 12 amino acids. The DNA for the CDR3 is TGTGCCACCAGTGATTATAGGGCTGAAGCTTTCTTT. Residues: CATSDYRAEAFF.

The chain links TRBV28 to TRBJ2-2, with D unresolved. This CDR3 is 13 amino acids long. With 9 bases removed from V and 5 bases from J, the gap between germline ends came to 13 bases. Germline V gene sequence: CDR1 MDHEN, CDR2 SYDVKM. CDR3 region: CASQEWGTGELFF. As DNA, the CDR3 is TGTGCCAGTCAGGAATGGGGTACCGGGGAGCTGTTTTTT.

The chain combines TRBV20-1 with TRBJ2-4; weak D call: TRBD2 (6 bases). CDR1 and CDR2 (germline): DFQATT, SNEGSKA (reference sequence). CDR3 length equals 13 residues. Trimming stripped 0 bases from V and 14 bases from J, with 17 bases between. This CDR3 reads CSAREEGRGVEYF. Written as DNA, the CDR3 is TGCAGTGCTAGAGAGGAGGGAAGGGGTGTGGAGTACTTC.

The chain uses TRBV7-2 and TRBJ2-7, with D maybe TRBD1 (6 bases). Germline CDR1 and CDR2: SGHTA and FQGNSA. The CDR3 covers 16 residues. V dropped 3 bases and J dropped 0 bases, with 15 bases sitting between them. The CDR3 coding sequence is TGTGCCAGCAGCTTCCCAGGGGCGAGGAGCTCCTACGAGCAGTACTTC. As protein: CASSFPGARSSYEQYF.

The chain has TRBV12-3 or TRBV12-4 and TRBJ1-2, with D tentatively TRBD1 (5 bases). The CDR3 has 14 residues. Trimming stripped 5 bases from V and 1 base from J, with 11 bases between. This CDR3 is CASSPTEFNYGYTF. The DNA of the CDR3 is TGTGCCAGCAGTCCGACAGAATTTAACTATGGCTACACCTTC.

In this sample, this clonotype turned up a few times. The chain's CDR3 is CASSSAQDRYEQYF. The CDR3 DNA follows: TGTGCCAGCAGTTCCGCCCAGGACCGTTACGAGCAGTACTTC. This rearrangement joins TRBV6-2 or TRBV6-3 to TRBJ2-7; D gene uncertain. Germline assignment: CDR1 MNHEY and CDR2 SVGEGT. The CDR3 is 14 residues long. Trimming pared 4 bases from V and 4 bases from J, leaving 14 bases between.

The chain employs TRBV7-2 and TRBJ2-5; D is uncertain. With 11 bases removed from V and 4 bases from J, the gap between germline ends came to 17 bases. The germline V gene has CDR1 SGHTA and CDR2 FQGNSA. The CDR3 is 13 amino acids. The chain's CDR3 is CAGGPSHGETQYF. CDR3 in DNA: TGTGCCGGCGGACCATCACACGGAGAGACCCAGTACTTC.

This chain joins TRBV4-3 and TRBJ2-1, with D possibly being TRBD2 (5 bases). The J call is in doubt because the DNA end fits TRBJ2-7 better. CDR1 and CDR2 (germline): LGHNA, YSLEER. The CDR3 has 17 amino acids. The CDR3 reads CASSPRGYGSSYNEQYF. CDR3 DNA: TGCGCCAGCAGCCCGCGAGGGTATGGTAGCTCCTACAATGAGCAGTACTTC.

The chain joins TRBV29-1 to TRBJ2-3; 7 positions match TRBD1. The J segment lost 2 bases and the V segment lost 4 bases, leaving 6 bases of the junction unmatched. This CDR3 spans 14 amino acids. Per the germline V gene, CDR1 is SQVTM and CDR2 is ANQGSEA. This chain's CDR3 is CSVAPGQTTDTQYF. The DNA of the CDR3 is TGCAGCGTTGCCCCGGGACAGACCACAGATACGCAGTATTTT.

The chain has TRBV29-1 and TRBJ1-4; D possibly corresponds to TRBD1 (6 bases). The CDR3 is made up of 16 amino acids. Germline values: CDR1 SQVTM, CDR2 ANQGSEA. V was trimmed by 1 base and J by 3 bases, leaving 15 bases between them. DNA for the CDR3: TGCAGCGTTGAAGTTGGGCGGGGGCATCCTAATGAAAAACTGTTTTTT. Its protein product is CSVEVGRGHPNEKLFF.